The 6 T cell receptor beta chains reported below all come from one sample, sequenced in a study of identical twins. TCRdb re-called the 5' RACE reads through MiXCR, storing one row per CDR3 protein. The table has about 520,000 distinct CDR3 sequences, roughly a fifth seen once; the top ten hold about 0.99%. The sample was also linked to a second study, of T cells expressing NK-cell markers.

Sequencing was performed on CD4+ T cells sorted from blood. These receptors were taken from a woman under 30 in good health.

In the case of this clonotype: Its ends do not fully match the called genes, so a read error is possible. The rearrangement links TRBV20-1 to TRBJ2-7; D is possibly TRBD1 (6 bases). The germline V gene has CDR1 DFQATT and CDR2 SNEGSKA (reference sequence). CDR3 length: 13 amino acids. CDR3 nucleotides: TGCAGTGCTCGAGACAGGTTCATCGACGAGCAGTACTTC. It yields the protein CSARDRFIDEQYF.

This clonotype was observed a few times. The CDR3 DNA follows: TGTGCCACCAGCAGGGGACTAGCGGGGGGAGGCGATGAGCAGTTCTTC. It encodes CATSRGLAGGGDEQFF. The V call is TRBV15, the J call TRBJ2-1; TRBD2 aligns across 15 bases. Germline CDR1 reads LNHNV; CDR2 reads YYDKDF (reference sequence). The CDR3 covers 16 residues. Trimming took 3 bases from V and 8 from J; bases not matched to a gene: 5.

The CDR3 bases are TGCAGTGCTAGAGATACAGGGGGCTCGAGGAACACTGAAGCTTTCTTT. Its translation is CSARDTGGSRNTEAFF. The V gene is TRBV20-1, the J gene TRBJ1-1; 9 bases align to TRBD1. CDR1 and CDR2 from the germline V gene are DFQATT and SNEGSKA (reference sequence). This CDR3 is built from 16 residues. V was pared by 0 bases and J by 1 base, with 6 bases of the junction left unmatched.

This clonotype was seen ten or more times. The CDR3 DNA reads as TGTGCCAGCAGCTTATACGCAGGGGGCTATGGCTACACCTTC. Protein sequence: CASSLYAGGYGYTF. This rearrangement joins TRBV7-2 to TRBJ1-2; 7 nucleotides agree with TRBD1. Trimming cost V 2 bases and J 4 bases; bases outside gene matches: 4. Per the germline V gene, CDR1 is SGHTA and CDR2 is FQGNSA. This CDR3 is built from 14 residues.

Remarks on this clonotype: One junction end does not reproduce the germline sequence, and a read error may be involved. DNA of the CDR3: TGCAATGCTAGACATGGGAACACAGATACGCAGTATTTT. Its protein is CNARHGNTDTQYF. This rearrangement joins TRBV20-1 to TRBJ2-3; the D is unclear. Germline CDR1 and CDR2: DFQATT and SNEGSKA (reference sequence). This CDR3 spans 13 amino acids.

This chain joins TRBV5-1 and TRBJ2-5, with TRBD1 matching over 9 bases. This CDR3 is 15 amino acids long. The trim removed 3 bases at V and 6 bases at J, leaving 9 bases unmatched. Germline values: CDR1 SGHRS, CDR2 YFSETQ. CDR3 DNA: TGCGCCAGCAGCTCCGGAGACAGGGGGATGAAGACCCAGTACTTC. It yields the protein CASSSGDRGMKTQYF.